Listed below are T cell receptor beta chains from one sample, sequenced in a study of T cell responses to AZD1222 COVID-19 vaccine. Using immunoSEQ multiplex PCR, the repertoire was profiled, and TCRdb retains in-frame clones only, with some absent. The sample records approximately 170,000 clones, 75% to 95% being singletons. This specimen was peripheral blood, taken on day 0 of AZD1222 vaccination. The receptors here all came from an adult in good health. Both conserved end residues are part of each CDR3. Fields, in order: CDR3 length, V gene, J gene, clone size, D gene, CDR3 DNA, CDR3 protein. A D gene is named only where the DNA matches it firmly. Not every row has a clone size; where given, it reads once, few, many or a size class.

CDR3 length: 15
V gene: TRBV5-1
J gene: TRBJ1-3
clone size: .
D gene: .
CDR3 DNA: TGCGCCAGCAGCTTGGTTTGGGGCTCTGGAAACACCATATATTTT
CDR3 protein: CASSLVWGSGNTIYF

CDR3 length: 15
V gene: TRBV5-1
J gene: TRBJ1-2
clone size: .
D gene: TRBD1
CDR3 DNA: TGCGCCAGCAGCTTGATTGGTGGGACAGGGTATGGCTACACCTTC
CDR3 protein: CASSLIGGTGYGYTF

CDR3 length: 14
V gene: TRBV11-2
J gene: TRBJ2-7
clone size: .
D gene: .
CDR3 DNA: TGTGCCAGCAGGTCCGGGAAGCGCCCATACGAGCAGTACTTC
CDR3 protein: CASRSGKRPYEQYF

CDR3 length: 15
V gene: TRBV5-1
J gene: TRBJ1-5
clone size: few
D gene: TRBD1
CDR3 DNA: TGCGCCAGCAGCTTGGAGGGACAGGGGAGTCAGCCCCAGCATTTT
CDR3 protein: CASSLEGQGSQPQHF

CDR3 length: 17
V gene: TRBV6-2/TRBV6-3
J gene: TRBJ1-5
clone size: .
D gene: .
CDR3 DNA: TGTGCCAGCAGTTACTCCGACGTCCGGGGGGCACATCAGCCCCAGCATTTT
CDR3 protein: CASSYSDVRGAHQPQHF

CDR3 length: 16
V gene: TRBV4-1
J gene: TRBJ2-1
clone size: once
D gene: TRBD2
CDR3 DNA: TGCGCCAGCGCGGGAGGGCCCCAGAGCTCCTACAATGAGCAGTTCTTC
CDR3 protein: CASAGGPQSSYNEQFF

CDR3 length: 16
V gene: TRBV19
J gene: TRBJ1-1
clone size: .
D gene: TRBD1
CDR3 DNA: TGTGCCAGTAGTATGGGACAGGGGACGGGGAACACTGAAGCTTTCTTT
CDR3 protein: CASSMGQGTGNTEAFF

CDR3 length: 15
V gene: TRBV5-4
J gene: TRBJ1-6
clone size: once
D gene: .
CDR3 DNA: TGTGCCAGCAGTGTGGGGGGCTCCTATAATTCACCCCTCCACTTT
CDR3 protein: CASSVGGSYNSPLHF

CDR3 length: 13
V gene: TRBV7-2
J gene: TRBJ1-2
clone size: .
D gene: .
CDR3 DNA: TGTGCCAGCAGCTCCGACAGGCACTATGGCTACACCTTC
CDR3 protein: CASSSDRHYGYTF

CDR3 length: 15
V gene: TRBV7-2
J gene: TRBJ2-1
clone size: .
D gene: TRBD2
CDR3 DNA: TGTGCCAGCAGCGCACGGGAGGGCCTGTACAATGAGCAGTTCTTC
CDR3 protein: CASSAREGLYNEQFF

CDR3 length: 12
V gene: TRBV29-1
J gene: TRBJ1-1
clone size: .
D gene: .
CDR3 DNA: TGCAGCGTTGCTACAGGGCGGACTGAAGCTTTCTTT
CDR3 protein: CSVATGRTEAFF

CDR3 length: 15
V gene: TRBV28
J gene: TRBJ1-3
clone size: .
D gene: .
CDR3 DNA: TGTGCCAGCACTCATACAGGGCTCTCTGGAAACACCATATATTTT
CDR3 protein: CASTHTGLSGNTIYF

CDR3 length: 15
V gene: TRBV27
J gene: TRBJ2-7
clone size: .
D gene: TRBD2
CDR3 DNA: TGTGCCAGCAGTTTCAGGGCTAGCGGTTTCTACGAGCAGTACTTC
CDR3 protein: CASSFRASGFYEQYF

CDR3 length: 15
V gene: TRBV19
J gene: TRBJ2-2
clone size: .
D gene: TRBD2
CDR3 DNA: TGTGCCAGTAGAACTAGCGGGATAACCACCGGGGAGCTGTTTTTT
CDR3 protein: CASRTSGITTGELFF

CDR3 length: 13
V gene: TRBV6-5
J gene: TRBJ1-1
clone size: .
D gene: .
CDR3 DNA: TGTGCCAGCAGTCTCACAGTGAACACTGAAGCTTTCTTT
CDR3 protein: CASSLTVNTEAFF

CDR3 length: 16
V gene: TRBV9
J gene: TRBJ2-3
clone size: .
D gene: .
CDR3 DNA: TGTGCCAGCAGCGTTAACCCGACGGGTAGCACAGATACGCAGTATTTT
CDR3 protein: CASSVNPTGSTDTQYF

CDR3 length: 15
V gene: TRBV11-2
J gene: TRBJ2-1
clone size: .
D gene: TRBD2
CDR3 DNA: TGTGCCAGCAGCTTATTGGGACTAGGGGGTCATGAGCAGTTCTTC
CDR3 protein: CASSLLGLGGHEQFF

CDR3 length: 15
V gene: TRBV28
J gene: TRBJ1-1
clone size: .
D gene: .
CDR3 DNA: TGTGCCAGCAGTCTGTGGACAGCTCTGAACACTGAAGCTTTCTTT
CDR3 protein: CASSLWTALNTEAFF

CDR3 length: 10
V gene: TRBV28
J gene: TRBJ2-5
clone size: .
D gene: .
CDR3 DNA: TGTGCCAGCAGTCGGGGGACCCAGTACTTC
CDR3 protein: CASSRGTQYF

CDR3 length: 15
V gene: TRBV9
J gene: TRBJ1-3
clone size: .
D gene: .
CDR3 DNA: TGTGCCAGCAGCGTGGAAGCCGTCTCTGGAAACACCATATATTTT
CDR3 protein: CASSVEAVSGNTIYF

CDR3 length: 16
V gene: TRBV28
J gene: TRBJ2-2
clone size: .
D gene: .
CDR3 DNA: TGTGCCAGCACCCCGGGACCGCCGACTAACACCGGGGAGCTGTTTTTT
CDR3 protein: CASTPGPPTNTGELFF

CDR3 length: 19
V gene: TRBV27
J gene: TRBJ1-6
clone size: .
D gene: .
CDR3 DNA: TGTGCCAGCAGTCCTAGGGAAAGGCCTGGGTTTTCCTATAATTCACCCCTCCACTTT
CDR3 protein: CASSPRERPGFSYNSPLHF

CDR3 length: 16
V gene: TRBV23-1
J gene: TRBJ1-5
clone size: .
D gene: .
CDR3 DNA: TGCGCCAGCAGTCAATCTCCGGAGGGTTACGGGCAGCCCCAGCATTTT
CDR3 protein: CASSQSPEGYGQPQHF

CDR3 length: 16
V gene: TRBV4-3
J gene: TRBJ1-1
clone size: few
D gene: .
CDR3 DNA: TGCGCCAGCAGCCAAGCTAGCACCTCGGTGAACACTGAAGCTTTCTTT
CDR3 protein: CASSQASTSVNTEAFF

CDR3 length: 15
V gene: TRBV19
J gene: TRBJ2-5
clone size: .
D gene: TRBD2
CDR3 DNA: TGTGCCAGTACCTCCCTAGCGGGAAGGGGAGAGACCCAGTACTTC
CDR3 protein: CASTSLAGRGETQYF

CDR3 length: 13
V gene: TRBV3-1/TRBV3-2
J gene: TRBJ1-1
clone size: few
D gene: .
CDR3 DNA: TGTGCCAGCAGCCACGGAGGGAAAACTGAAGCTTTCTTT
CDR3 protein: CASSHGGKTEAFF

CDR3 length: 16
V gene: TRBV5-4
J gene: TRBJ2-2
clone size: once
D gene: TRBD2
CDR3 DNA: TGTGCCAGCAGCCCCTTGGAAGCGGGAGTTACCGGGGAGCTGTTTTTT
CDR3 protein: CASSPLEAGVTGELFF

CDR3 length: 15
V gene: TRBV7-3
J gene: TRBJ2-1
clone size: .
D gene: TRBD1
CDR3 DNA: TGTGCCAGCAGCTTAGGGACAGGGGTGTACAATGAGCAGTTCTTC
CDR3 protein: CASSLGTGVYNEQFF

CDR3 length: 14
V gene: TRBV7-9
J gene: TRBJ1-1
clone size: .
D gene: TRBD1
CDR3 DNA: TGTGCCAGCAGCCCTTGGACAGGGGGCATAAGAGCTTTCTTT
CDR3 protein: CASSPWTGGIRAFF

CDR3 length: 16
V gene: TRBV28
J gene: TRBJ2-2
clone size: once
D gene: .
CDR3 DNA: TGTGCCAGCAGTCCCTTTCCGGGACAGAACACCGGGGAGCTGTTTTTT
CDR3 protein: CASSPFPGQNTGELFF

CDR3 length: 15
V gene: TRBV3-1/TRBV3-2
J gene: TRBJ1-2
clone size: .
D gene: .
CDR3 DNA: TGTGCCAGCAGCCAAGATTCCAGTCCCTTCTATGGCTACACCTTC
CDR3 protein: CASSQDSSPFYGYTF

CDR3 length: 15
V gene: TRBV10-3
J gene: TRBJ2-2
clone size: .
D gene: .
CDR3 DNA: TGTGCCATCACCTGGGACGTAGGAACCCCCGGGGAGCTGTTTTTT
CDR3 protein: CAITWDVGTPGELFF

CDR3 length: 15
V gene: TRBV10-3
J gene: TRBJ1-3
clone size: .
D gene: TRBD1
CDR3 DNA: TGTGCCATCAGCCGCGGACAGGGAGCAGGAAACACCATATATTTT
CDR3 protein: CAISRGQGAGNTIYF

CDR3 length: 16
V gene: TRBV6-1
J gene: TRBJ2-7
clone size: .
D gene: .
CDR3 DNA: TGTGCCAGCAGTGAATCCGGGGGACAAACTTACTACGAGCAGTACTTC
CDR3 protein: CASSESGGQTYYEQYF

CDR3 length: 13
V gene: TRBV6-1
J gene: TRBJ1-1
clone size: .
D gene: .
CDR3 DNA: TGTGCCAGCAGTGAAGCGCTAGGGAGTGAAGCTTTCTTT
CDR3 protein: CASSEALGSEAFF

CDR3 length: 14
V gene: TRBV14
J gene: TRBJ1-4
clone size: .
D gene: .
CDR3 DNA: TGTGCCAGCAGCAAGGGACGGACTAATGAAAAACTGTTTTTT
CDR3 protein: CASSKGRTNEKLFF

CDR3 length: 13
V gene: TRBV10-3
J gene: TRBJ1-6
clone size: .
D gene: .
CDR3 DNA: TGTGCCATCGCAGGGGATGGTAATTCACCCCTCCACTTT
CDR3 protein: CAIAGDGNSPLHF

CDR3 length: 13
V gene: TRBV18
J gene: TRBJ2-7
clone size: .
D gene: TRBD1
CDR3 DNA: TGTGCCAGCTCCTATACAGGGGCCTACGAGCAGTACTTC
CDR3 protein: CASSYTGAYEQYF

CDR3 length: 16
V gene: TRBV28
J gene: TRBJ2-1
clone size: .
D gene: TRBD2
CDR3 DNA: TGTGCCAGCAGTCCCCTTGGGACTAGCTCCTACAATGAGCAGTTCTTC
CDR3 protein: CASSPLGTSSYNEQFF

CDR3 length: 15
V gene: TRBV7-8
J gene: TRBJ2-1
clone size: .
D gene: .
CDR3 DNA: TGTGCCAGCAGCTTAGCATTCAGGGTATACAATGAGCAGTTCTTC
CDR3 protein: CASSLAFRVYNEQFF

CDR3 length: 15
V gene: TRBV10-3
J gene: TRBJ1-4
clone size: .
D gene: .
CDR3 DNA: TGTGCCATCAGTGAGTCCCCGACAGTTAATGAAAAACTGTTTTTT
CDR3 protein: CAISESPTVNEKLFF